Presented here are 5 T cell receptor beta chains from one specimen sequenced in a study of cytomegalovirus exposure and HLA in healthy donors. Researchers ran the PCR with 60 Vbeta and 13 Jbeta primers. The protocol was immunoSEQ multiplex PCR, while the TCRdb copy is restricted to in-frame clones and leaves out a portion. The table lists some 200,000 clones, 79% of them singletons. The specimen sequenced was PBMCs. The receptors shown here come from a woman aged 50 to 60 in good health and CMV-seronegative.

The chain combines TRBV2 with TRBJ1-6, with D possibly matching TRBD1 (6 bases). Germline assignment: CDR1 SNHLY and CDR2 FYNNEI. This CDR3 comprises 13 residues. The ends were cut back, 6 bases at V and 13 bases at J, with 16 bases in the middle. CDR3 protein: CASRGHPETPLHF. The CDR3 DNA reads as TGTGCCAGCAGGGGACACCCCGAAACGCCCCTCCACTTT.

Of note for this clone: The junction and the germline gene differ at one end; a read error may be behind it. The chain couples TRBV7-9 to TRBJ2-7; unclear D gene. Germline V lookup: CDR1 SEHNR, CDR2 FQNEAQ (reference sequence). The CDR3 is made up of 15 amino acids. The CDR3 protein is CSSSPGREFLRGQYF. The CDR3 DNA reads TGTTCCAGCAGCCCCGGTAGAGAATTCCTACGAGGGCAGTACTTC.

The chain couples TRBV4-3 to TRBJ1-2; D is perhaps TRBD1 (6 bases). Trimming took 1 base from V and 5 from J, leaving 14 bases between them. The CDR3 runs 15 residues. The germline CDR1 and CDR2 sequences are LGHNA and YSLEER. CDR3 nucleotides: TGCGCCAGCAGCCAAGCGTTCGCAGGGGTTTATGGCTACACCTTC. Encoded protein: CASSQAFAGVYGYTF.

The V and J genes are TRBV29-1 and TRBJ2-7; TRBD1 matches at 11 bases. The CDR3 covers 14 residues. Germline V gene lookup returns CDR1 SQVTM and CDR2 ANQGSEA. Losses at the gene ends were 6 bases for V and 4 bases for J; bases not matched to a gene: 8. The CDR3 loop is CSVLRDRGTYEQYF. Written as DNA, the CDR3 is TGCAGCGTCCTCCGGGACAGGGGGACTTACGAGCAGTACTTC.

The CDR3 DNA reads as TGTGCCAGCTCACCACCGTGGCACAGGGGGCCGTACACCATATATTTT. Its translation: CASSPPWHRGPYTIYF. The V call is TRBV18, the J call TRBJ1-3; 9 bases match TRBD1. CDR1 KGHSH and CDR2 LQKENI come from the germline V gene. V gave up 0 bases and J gave up 8 bases; unmatched junction bases: 8. The CDR3 covers 16 residues.